Listed below are T cell receptor beta chains from one sample, sequenced in a study of PD-1 blockade in classical Hodgkin lymphoma. Generated by immunoSEQ multiplex PCR, the TCRdb table keeps only in-frame clones and is missing some. The sample comprises about 6,400 clones, around 73% of which are singletons, and around 3.3% rests with the top ten. Sequencing used CD4+ T cells from blood, obtained at baseline. Receptor source: a human donor with classical Hodgkin lymphoma. Both conserved end residues are trimmed from each CDR3. Some rows mark clone size as missing; the rest say once, few, many or name a class of expanded clone.

V gene: TRBV6-6
J gene: TRBJ2-3
clone size: -
CDR3 protein: ASSYLGQGVTDTQY

V gene: TRBV19
J gene: TRBJ1-3
clone size: -
CDR3 protein: ASSPFTQRTGNTIY

V gene: TRBV18
J gene: TRBJ2-2
clone size: -
CDR3 protein: ASSPRVTGELF

V gene: TRBV6-1
J gene: TRBJ1-1
clone size: -
CDR3 protein: ASRRGGSNTEAF

V gene: TRBV28
J gene: TRBJ1-5
clone size: -
CDR3 protein: ASSPLTDYSNQPQH

V gene: TRBV7-2
J gene: TRBJ2-1
clone size: -
CDR3 protein: ASSLTGYDEQF

V gene: TRBV28
J gene: TRBJ2-7
clone size: -
CDR3 protein: ASRAGTGFKY

V gene: TRBV19
J gene: TRBJ2-1
clone size: -
CDR3 protein: ARTTEISYNEQF

V gene: TRBV6-6
J gene: TRBJ1-6
clone size: -
CDR3 protein: ASSYSSQINSPLH

V gene: TRBV9
J gene: TRBJ1-5
clone size: once
CDR3 protein: ASSVEGQSNQPQH

V gene: TRBV12-5
J gene: TRBJ1-2
clone size: -
CDR3 protein: ASGPPYTGGSGGYGYT

V gene: TRBV7-2
J gene: TRBJ2-3
clone size: -
CDR3 protein: ASSLVGGGSDTQY

V gene: TRBV9
J gene: TRBJ1-2
clone size: -
CDR3 protein: ASSPAGSSGYT

V gene: TRBV14
J gene: TRBJ2-7
clone size: -
CDR3 protein: ASSQVEIRRRGGEQY

V gene: TRBV7-8
J gene: TRBJ2-5
clone size: -
CDR3 protein: ASSPPGLAQEETQY

V gene: TRBV7-2
J gene: TRBJ1-5
clone size: -
CDR3 protein: ASSQELNQPQH

V gene: TRBV6-6
J gene: TRBJ1-2
clone size: -
CDR3 protein: ASSYNQGGYGYT

V gene: TRBV9
J gene: TRBJ2-3
clone size: -
CDR3 protein: ASSASNDRGWRIGTDTQY

V gene: TRBV7-2
J gene: TRBJ1-3
clone size: -
CDR3 protein: ASSLGGSGNTIY

V gene: TRBV7-2
J gene: TRBJ2-3
clone size: -
CDR3 protein: ASSRVLQVATDTQY

V gene: TRBV4-3
J gene: -
clone size: -
CDR3 protein: ASSQEIGDWSYEQY

V gene: TRBV7-6
J gene: TRBJ2-7
clone size: -
CDR3 protein: ASSLGVSYEQY

V gene: TRBV28
J gene: TRBJ2-5
clone size: -
CDR3 protein: ASSWGGGGETQY

V gene: TRBV19
J gene: TRBJ1-2
clone size: -
CDR3 protein: ASSIRAATYGYT

V gene: TRBV10-3
J gene: TRBJ1-1
clone size: -
CDR3 protein: AISERGDTEAF

V gene: TRBV5-6
J gene: TRBJ1-2
clone size: once
CDR3 protein: ASSLKPQSYGYT

V gene: TRBV28
J gene: TRBJ1-2
clone size: -
CDR3 protein: ASSINYRENYGYT

V gene: TRBV28
J gene: TRBJ2-5
clone size: -
CDR3 protein: ASSLLEQETQY

V gene: TRBV5-4
J gene: TRBJ2-7
clone size: -
CDR3 protein: ASSQERDEQY

V gene: TRBV6-5
J gene: TRBJ1-1
clone size: once
CDR3 protein: ASRPGQMNTEAF

V gene: TRBV5-4
J gene: TRBJ2-3
clone size: -
CDR3 protein: ASSLGGQLRPYSTDTQY

V gene: TRBV27
J gene: TRBJ2-1
clone size: -
CDR3 protein: ASSLLAGAEYGNEQF